This TCR beta chain was observed in a study of T cell repertoires in cytomegalovirus infection. The wider study: Signatures in public TCR beta sequences pointed to both CMV infection and matching HLA type. Whole-study findings and limits: Summed public TCR beta family frequency identified CMV carriers bearing the relevant HLA. Ex vivo responses were dominated by HLA-C-restricted CMV-specific TCR beta clonotypes.

This clonotype showed up just a few times. What it binds is unknown. TCRdb re-derived calls from the reads in MiXCR, one entry per CDR3 protein. The sample has 450,000 to 650,000 distinct CDR3 sequences, about 25% seen once; the top ten hold about 13%. Material: PBMCs. The clonotype was recovered from a human donor in good health (CMV status not recorded). Some clones in this sample may be carry-over from other donors' samples.

For the CDR3, the DNA is TGTGCCATCAGTGAGCCGGGACAGACTAATGAAAAACTGTTTTTT. This sequence encodes CAISEPGQTNEKLFF. The chain employs TRBV10-3 and TRBJ1-4; TRBD1 matches at 7 bases. CDR3 length: 15 residues. V was clipped by 2 bases and J by 2 bases; unmatched bases: 2. Per the germline V gene, CDR1 is ENHRY and CDR2 is SYGVKD.